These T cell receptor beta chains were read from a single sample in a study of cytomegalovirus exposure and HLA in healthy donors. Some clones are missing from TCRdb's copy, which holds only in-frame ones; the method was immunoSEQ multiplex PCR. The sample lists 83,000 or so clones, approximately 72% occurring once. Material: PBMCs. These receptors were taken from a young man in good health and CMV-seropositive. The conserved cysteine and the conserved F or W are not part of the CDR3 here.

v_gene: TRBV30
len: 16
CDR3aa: AWSVSGGDRRGPETQY

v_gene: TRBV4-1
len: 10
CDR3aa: ASSQNTYEQY

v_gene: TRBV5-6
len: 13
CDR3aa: ASIVTSGGANEQF

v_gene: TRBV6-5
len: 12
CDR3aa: ASSRDNSYNEQF

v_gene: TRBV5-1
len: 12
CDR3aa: ASSLSGISYEQY

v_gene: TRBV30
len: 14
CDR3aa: AWSSAYGGSYNEQF

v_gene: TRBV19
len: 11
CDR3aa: ASSGGVLYGYT

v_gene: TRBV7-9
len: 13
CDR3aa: ASSPMTGSPETQY

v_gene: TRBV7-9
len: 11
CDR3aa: ASSPRFGEKLF

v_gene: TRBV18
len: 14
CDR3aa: ASLPTGTGATYEQY

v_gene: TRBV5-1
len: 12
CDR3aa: ASSLVGGGYGYT

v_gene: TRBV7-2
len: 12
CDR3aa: ASSSNRGGETQY

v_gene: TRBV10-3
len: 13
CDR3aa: AISDPGGDPYGYT